This paragraph covers one TCR beta chain sequence. Its antigen is unidentified. These data are taken from a study of cytomegalovirus exposure and HLA in healthy donors. Study results and caveats: The study recorded 160 or so TCR beta chains that were cytomegalovirus-associated. In vitro experiments confirmed that three CMV-associated chains were specific for CMV antigens.

Between the trimmed V and J ends, which lost 1 base and 4 bases, there was a span of 13 bases. The germline CDR1 and CDR2 sequences are MNHEY and SMNVEV (reference sequence). CDR3 length equals 15 residues. Only in-frame clones appear in the TCRdb table, and some are missing; sequencing was by immunoSEQ multiplex PCR. The sample lists roughly 330,000 clones, around 90% occurring once. Sequenced material: PBMCs. The rearrangement joins TRBV27 to TRBJ1-2; the D gene is possibly TRBD1 (5 bases). This TCR was recovered from a woman in her thirties in good health and CMV-seropositive. CDR3 residues: CASSLWGREGYGYTF. DNA of the CDR3: TGTGCCAGCAGTTTATGGGGCAGGGAAGGCTATGGCTACACCTTC.